These 2 T cell receptor beta chains came from one sample sequenced in a study of cytomegalovirus exposure and HLA in healthy donors. The primer mix had 60 Vbeta and 13 Jbeta primers. The protocol was immunoSEQ multiplex PCR, while the TCRdb copy is restricted to in-frame clones and leaves out a portion. The sample includes more than 110,000 clones, 70% to 80% of them seen just once. The sequencing sample was made of PBMCs. These TCRs come from a man younger than 35 in good health and CMV-seronegative.

Note on this clone: Other DNA variants within this sample encode the same CDR3. This CDR3 reads CASSLSGGSYNEQFF. CDR3 in DNA: TGCGCCAGCAGCCTTAGCGGGGGGTCCTACAATGAGCAGTTCTTC. The V call is TRBV5-1, the J call TRBJ2-1; 10 nucleotides agree with TRBD2. Losses at the gene ends were 4 bases for V and 1 base for J; bases not matched to a gene: 2. Germline lookup yields CDR1 SGHRS and CDR2 YFSETQ. The CDR3 is 15 residues long.

About this clone itself: Sequence at one end of the junction differs from germline and may be a read error. The same CDR3 arises from other DNA sequences in this sample as well. The CDR3 protein is CASSRIGVNSPLHF. In DNA, the CDR3 is TGTGCCAGCAGTAGGATAGGGGTTAATTCCCCCCTCCACTTT. The rearrangement links TRBV6-5 to TRBJ1-6, with D possibly TRBD1 on 5 matching bases. Germline-derived CDR1 and CDR2 are MNHEY and SVGAGI. The CDR3 loop spans 14 amino acids.